The subject of this entry is one T cell receptor beta chain. The antigen is not known. This record belongs to a study of cytomegalovirus exposure and HLA in healthy donors. Findings and limits, study-wide: Later work found most CMV-associated TCR beta chains apparently HLA-restricted.

It was with 60 Vbeta and 13 Jbeta primers that the PCR ran. Assay: immunoSEQ multiplex PCR; the TCRdb copy retains only in-frame clones and omits some. The sample includes some 130,000 clones, about 80% of them seen just once. CDR3 length equals 15 residues. The germline V gene has CDR1 SGHVS and CDR2 FNYEAQ. V was clipped by 3 bases and J by 7 bases; unmatched bases: 8. Sequenced: PBMCs. The clonotype originates from a man aged 25-40 years in good health and CMV-seronegative. The V gene is TRBV7-6, the J gene TRBJ2-1; 8 bases line up with TRBD2. CDR3 in amino acids: CASSFRSERGNEQFF. The CDR3 nucleotides are TGTGCCAGCAGCTTTCGGTCCGAGCGGGGGAATGAGCAGTTCTTC.